This T cell receptor beta chain stems from a study of low-dose radiotherapy and immunotherapy resistance in tumors (dated by TCRdb to about 2022). In the study overall: In Cohort 1, 0.5 Gy per fraction was delivered every 2 weeks, and a total PTV dose of 6.5 Gy was prescribed. Patients in Cohort 2 were given 1 Gy per fraction every two weeks, for a total of 13 Gy across 26 weeks. Patients were given nivolumab as a 240 mg flat dose every two weeks and ipilimumab at 1 mg/kg every six weeks, with both drugs delivered intravenously. Cyclophosphamide 200 mg/m2 was given intravenously every two weeks, one day before each radiation and immunotherapy administration. Starting on cycle 1 day 1, patients took 300 mg of aspirin by mouth once a day for four cycles. First-strand cDNA was synthesized with Superscript III and a set of TRAV- and TRBV-specific primers, covering both TCRalpha and TCRbeta chains. The trial did not randomize participants into treatment groups. Eight patients were included in the translational analysis: three from the first dose cohort and the first five from the second dose cohort.

This specimen's time point label, per the study, means: after trial treatment. The sample's treatment or condition label is to be understood as: LDRT plus nivolumab, ipilimumab, low-dose cyclophosphamide and aspirin (RACIN trial). The donors took part in RACIN, a single-arm, phase I, dose-escalation trial that combined nivolumab, ipilimumab, aspirin, low-dose cyclophosphamide and low-dose radiotherapy. To be eligible, a patient needed to have an advanced solid tumor that was TIL-negative. Instrument used: Illumina HiSeq 2500. TCRs were amplified for about 20 PCR cycles with Phusion, using a constant-region primer paired with the adapter attached to the V primers. The isolated mRNA was amplified using the MessageAmp II aRNA Amplification Kit, with in vitro transcription performed for 15 to 20 hours at 37 degrees C. The Dynabeads mRNA DIRECT Purification Kit was used to isolate the mRNA for TCR sequencing. A second approximately 24-cycle Phusion PCR added indexed Illumina adapters, and products were purified with AMPure XP beads. On the study's bioinformatics: Using custom Perl scripts, TCR sequences that encoded the same protein were pooled, out-of-frame sequences were dropped, and the abundance of each clonotype was calculated. Any TCR sequence backed by just one read was left out of the analysis. Repertoire metrics included Shannon entropy, Gini index, clonality, richness, and frequency of TCRs shared between repertoires. TCRdb reprocessing: public reads trimmed at Q25 with fastp, clones called with MiXCR, in-frame beta chains kept. When rows share a CDR3 protein, they turn into one entry using the most common DNA and genes. TCRdb, not the authors, supplied the V and J calls. The sample table holds over 50,000 distinct CDR3 sequences, of which roughly a third were seen once. Of the sample, approximately 8% falls within the top ten clones.

Trimming removed 2 bases from V and 1 base from J, leaving 12 bases between the germline ends. As encoded in the germline V gene, CDR1 is LGHNA while CDR2 is YNFKEQ. The cysteine opens and the phenylalanine closes a CDR3 of 15 amino acids. Just the 45-base CDR3 DNA is kept, in frame starting at base 1. Concerning this clonotype itself: Its antigen specificity is not known. It has no much larger one-base neighbor in the sample; base qualities were not kept.

The clonotype was recovered from a male donor with rectosigmoid adenocarcinoma. This sample comprised PBMCs, obtained after low-dose radiotherapy plus immunotherapy. In this chain, TRBV4-2 is recombined with TRBJ2-7; possibly the D gene is TRBD1, per 6 matching bases. The CDR3: CASSQNRDISYEQYF. In nucleotide form, the sequence is TGTGCCAGCAGCCAAAACCGGGACATATCCTACGAGCAGTACTTC.